The source of this T cell receptor (beta chain) is a study of cytomegalovirus exposure and HLA in healthy donors. With 8 bases clipped from V and 2 bases from J, the junction kept 4 bases outside the gene matches. Germline CDR1 MNHNS, CDR2 SASEGT. The CDR3 covers 13 residues. Study-wide results and caveats: Reportedly, fewer N-insertions than the approximately 700-donor mean appeared in an Asian-associated ancestry cluster in a later analysis. Associated with cytomegalovirus, according to the listing, were approximately 160 TCR beta chains. Roughly uniform sequencing depth across donors was assumed, possibly incorrectly.

A multiplex PCR was run with 60 Vbeta primers and 13 Jbeta primers. Sequencing used immunoSEQ multiplex PCR; TCRdb keeps in-frame clones, though not all of them. The sample has approximately 150,000 clones; over 65% are singletons. As for this clone: Its antigen is not known.

This TCR derives from a female donor in good health and CMV-seronegative. The V call is TRBV6-1, the J call TRBJ1-2; the match to TRBD1 covers 8 bases. Sequenced sample: PBMCs. The CDR3 region is CASAGQGNYGYTF. CDR3 DNA sequence: TGTGCCAGCGCCGGACAGGGAAACTATGGCTACACCTTC.